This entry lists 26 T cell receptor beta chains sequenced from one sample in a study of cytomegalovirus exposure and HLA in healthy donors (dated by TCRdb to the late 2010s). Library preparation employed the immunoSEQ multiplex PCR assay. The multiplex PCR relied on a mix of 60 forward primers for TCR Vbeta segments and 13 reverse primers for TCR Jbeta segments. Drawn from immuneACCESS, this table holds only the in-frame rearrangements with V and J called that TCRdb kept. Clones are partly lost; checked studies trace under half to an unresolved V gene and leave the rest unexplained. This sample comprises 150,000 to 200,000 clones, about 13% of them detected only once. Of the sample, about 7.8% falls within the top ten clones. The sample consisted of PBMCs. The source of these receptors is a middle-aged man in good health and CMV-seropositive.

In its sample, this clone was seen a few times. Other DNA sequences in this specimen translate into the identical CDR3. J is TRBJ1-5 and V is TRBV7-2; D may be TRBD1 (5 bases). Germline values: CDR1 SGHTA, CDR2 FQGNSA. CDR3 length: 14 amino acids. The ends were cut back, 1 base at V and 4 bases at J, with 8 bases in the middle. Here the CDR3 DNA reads TGTGCCAGCAGCTTAGATCGGGGGAATCAGCCCCAGCATTTT. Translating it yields CASSLDRGNQPQHF. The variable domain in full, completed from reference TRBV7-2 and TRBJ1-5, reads GAGVSQSPSNKVTEKGKDVELRCDPISGHTALYWYRQSLGQGLEFLIYFQGNSAPDKSGLPSDRFSAERTGGSVSTLTIQRTQQEDSAVYLCASSLDRGNQPQHFGDGTRLSIL.

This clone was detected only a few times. The CDR3 here is CASTTGQFTGELFF. The CDR3 coding sequence is TGTGCCAGCACCACGGGACAGTTCACCGGGGAGCTGTTTTTT. This rearrangement joins TRBV6-6 to TRBJ2-2; the match to TRBD1 covers 7 bases. Trimming cost V 7 bases and J 4 bases; bases outside gene matches: 6. Per the germline V gene, CDR1 is MNHNY and CDR2 is SVGAGI (reference sequence). The CDR3 totals 14 residues.

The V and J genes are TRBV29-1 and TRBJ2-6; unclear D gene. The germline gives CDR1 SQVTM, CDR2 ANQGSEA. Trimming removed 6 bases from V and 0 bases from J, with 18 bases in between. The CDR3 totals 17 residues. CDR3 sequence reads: CSVRGRLESSGANVLTF. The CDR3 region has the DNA TGCAGCGTCCGTGGGCGTTTGGAAAGCTCTGGGGCCAACGTCCTGACTTTC.

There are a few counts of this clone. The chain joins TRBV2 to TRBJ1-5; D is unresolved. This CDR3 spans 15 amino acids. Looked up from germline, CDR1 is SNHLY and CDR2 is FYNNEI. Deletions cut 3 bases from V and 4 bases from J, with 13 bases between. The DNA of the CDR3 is TGTGCCAGCAGTGATTCGGGAGACGGTAATCAGCCCCAGCATTTT. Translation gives CASSDSGDGNQPQHF.

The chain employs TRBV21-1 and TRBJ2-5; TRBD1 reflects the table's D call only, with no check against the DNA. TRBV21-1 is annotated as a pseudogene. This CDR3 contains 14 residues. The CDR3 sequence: CASSKVQGQETQYF. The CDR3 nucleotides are TGTGCCAGCAGCAAAGTTCAGGGTCAAGAGACCCAGTACTTC.

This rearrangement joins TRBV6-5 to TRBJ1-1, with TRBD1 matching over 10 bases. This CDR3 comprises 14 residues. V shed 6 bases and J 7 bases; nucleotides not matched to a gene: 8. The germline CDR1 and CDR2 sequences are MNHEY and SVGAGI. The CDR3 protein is CASSDPGQGIEAFF. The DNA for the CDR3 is TGTGCCAGCAGCGACCCGGGACAGGGGATTGAAGCTTTCTTT.

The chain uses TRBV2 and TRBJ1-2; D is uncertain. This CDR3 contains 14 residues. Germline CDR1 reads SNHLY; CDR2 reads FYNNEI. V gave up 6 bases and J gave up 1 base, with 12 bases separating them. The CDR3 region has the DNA TGTGCCAGCAGGACTTCGACTGGTAACTATGGCTACACCTTC. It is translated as CASRTSTGNYGYTF.

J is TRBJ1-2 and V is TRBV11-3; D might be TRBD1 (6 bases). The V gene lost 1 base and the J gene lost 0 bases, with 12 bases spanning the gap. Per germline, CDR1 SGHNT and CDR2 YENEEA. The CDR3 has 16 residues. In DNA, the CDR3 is TGTGCCAGCAGCTTAGTCGGCGGGGGCGCTAACTATGGCTACACCTTC. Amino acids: CASSLVGGGANYGYTF.

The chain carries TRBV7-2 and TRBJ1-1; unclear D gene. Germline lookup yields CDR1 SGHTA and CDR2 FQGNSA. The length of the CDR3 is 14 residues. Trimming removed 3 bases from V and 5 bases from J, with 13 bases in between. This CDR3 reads CASSFDSQRTEAFF. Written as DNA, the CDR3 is TGTGCCAGCAGCTTCGACTCCCAGAGGACTGAAGCTTTCTTT.

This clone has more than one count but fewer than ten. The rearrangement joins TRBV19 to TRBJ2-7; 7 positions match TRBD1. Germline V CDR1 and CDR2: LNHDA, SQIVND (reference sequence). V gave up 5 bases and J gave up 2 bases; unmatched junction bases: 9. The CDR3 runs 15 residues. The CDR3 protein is CASSAHSRGTYEQYF. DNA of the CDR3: TGTGCCAGTAGTGCTCATTCCAGGGGGACCTACGAGCAGTACTTC.

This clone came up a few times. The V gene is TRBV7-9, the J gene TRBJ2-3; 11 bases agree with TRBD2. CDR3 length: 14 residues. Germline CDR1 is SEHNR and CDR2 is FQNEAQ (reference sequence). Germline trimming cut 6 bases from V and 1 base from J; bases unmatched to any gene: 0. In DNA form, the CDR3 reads TGTGCCAGCAGGACTAGCGGGGGCACAGATACGCAGTATTTT. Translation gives CASRTSGGTDTQYF.

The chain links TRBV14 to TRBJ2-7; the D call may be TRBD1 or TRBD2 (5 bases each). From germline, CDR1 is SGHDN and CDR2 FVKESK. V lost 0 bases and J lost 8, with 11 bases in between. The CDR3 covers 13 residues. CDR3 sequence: CASSQDLRGQQYV. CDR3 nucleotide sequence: TGTGCCAGCAGCCAAGATCTCCGGGGACAGCAGTACGTC.

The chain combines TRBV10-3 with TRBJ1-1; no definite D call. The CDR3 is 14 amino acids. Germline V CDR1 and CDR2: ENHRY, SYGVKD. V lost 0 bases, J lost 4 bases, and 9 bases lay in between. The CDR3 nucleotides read TGTGCCATCAGTGAGTCGAGCCCTAGCACTGAAGCTTTCTTT. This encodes CAISESSPSTEAFF.

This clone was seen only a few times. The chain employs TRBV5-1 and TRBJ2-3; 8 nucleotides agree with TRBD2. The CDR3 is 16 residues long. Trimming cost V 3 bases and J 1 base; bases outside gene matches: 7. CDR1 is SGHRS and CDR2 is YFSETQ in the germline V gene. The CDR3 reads CASSSRLARGTDTQYF. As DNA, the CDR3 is TGCGCCAGCAGCTCCCGACTAGCGCGGGGCACAGATACGCAGTATTTT. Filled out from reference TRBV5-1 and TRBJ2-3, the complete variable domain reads KAGVTQTPRYLIKTRGQQVTLSCSPISGHRSVSWYQQTPGQGLQFLFEYFSETQRNKGNFPGRFSGRQFSNSRSEMNVSTLELGDSALYLCASSSRLARGTDTQYFGPGTRLTVL.

The CDR3 DNA sequence: TGTGCCAGCAGTGACCTTAGACAAGAGACCCAGTACTTC. Its translation is CASSDLRQETQYF. The chain has TRBV6-4 and TRBJ2-5; D not certain. V was cut by 2 bases and J by 2 bases, with 6 bases left in between. The length of the CDR3 is 13 residues. Germline assignment: CDR1 MRHNA and CDR2 SNTAGT.

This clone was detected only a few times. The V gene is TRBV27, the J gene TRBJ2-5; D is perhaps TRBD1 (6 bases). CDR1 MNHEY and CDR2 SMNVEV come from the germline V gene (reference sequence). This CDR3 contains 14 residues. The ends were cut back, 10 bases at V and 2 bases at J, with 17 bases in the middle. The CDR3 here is CAIGLGTPQETQYF. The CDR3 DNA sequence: TGTGCCATTGGCCTCGGGACACCACAAGAGACCCAGTACTTC.

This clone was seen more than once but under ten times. DNA for the CDR3: TGTGCCAGCAGCGCCACTCAGGGGATGGCCGGGGAGCTGTTTTTT. The encoded protein is CASSATQGMAGELFF. The V and J genes are TRBV9 and TRBJ2-2, with TRBD1 as a possible D gene (6 bases). The CDR3 is 15 amino acids. V lost 3 bases and J 6 bases, leaving 15 bases between the germline ends. Germline V gene data show CDR1 as SGDLS and CDR2 as YYNGEE. Full variable domain (remainder filled in from reference TRBV9 and TRBJ2-2): DSGVTQTPKHLITATGQRVTLRCSPRSGDLSVYWYQQSLDQGLQFLIQYYNGEERAKGNILERFSAQQFPDLHSELNLSSLELGDSALYFCASSATQGMAGELFFGEGSRLTVL.

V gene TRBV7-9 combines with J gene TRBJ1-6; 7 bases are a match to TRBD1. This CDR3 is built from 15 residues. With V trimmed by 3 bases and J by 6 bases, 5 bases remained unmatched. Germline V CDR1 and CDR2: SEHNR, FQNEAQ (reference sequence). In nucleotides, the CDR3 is TGTGCCAGCAGCTTCTTCCAGGGGGGTAATTCACCCCTCCACTTT. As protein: CASSFFQGGNSPLHF.

The CDR3 region has the DNA TGTGCCAGCAGCCCCCTCCTTAGCACAGATACGCAGTATTTT. Amino acids: CASSPLLSTDTQYF. The chain couples TRBV7-8 to TRBJ2-3; D ambiguous. CDR1 is SGHVS, CDR2 FQNEAQ, per germline. The V end was cut by 5 bases, the J end by 0 bases, with 9 bases between. The CDR3 spans 14 residues.

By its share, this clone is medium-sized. The CDR3 sequence: CATSRDQGNYEQYF. CDR3 DNA: TGTGCCACCAGCAGAGATCAGGGAAACTACGAGCAGTACTTC. The chain carries TRBV15 and TRBJ2-7; possibly TRBD1 for D (5 bases). This CDR3 contains 14 residues. Trimming took off 0 bases at V and 3 bases at J, with 9 bases between the two ends. From germline, CDR1 is LNHNV and CDR2 YYDKDF (reference sequence).

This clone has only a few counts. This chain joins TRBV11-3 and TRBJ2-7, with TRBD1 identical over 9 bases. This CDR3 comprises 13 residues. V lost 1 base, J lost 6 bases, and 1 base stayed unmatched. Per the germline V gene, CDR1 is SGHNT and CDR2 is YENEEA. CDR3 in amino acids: CASSLGDRVEQYV. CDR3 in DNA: TGTGCCAGCAGCTTAGGGGACAGGGTCGAGCAGTACGTC.

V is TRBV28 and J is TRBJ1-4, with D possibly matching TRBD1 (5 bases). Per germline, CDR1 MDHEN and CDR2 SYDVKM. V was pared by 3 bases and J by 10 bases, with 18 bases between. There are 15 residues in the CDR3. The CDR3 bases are TGTGCCAGCAGTTTGTGGGACGGGGTGGGAGGAAAACTGTTTTTT. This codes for CASSLWDGVGGKLFF. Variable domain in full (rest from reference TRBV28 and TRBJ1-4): DVKVTQSSRYLVKRTGEKVFLECVQDMDHENMFWYRQDPGLGLRLIYFSYDVKMKEKGDIPEGYSVSREKKERFSLILESASTNQTSMYLCASSLWDGVGGKLFFGSGTQLSVL.

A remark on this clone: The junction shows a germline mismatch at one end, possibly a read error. The CDR3 reads CASSLTSEVDNERFF. The CDR3 nucleotides are TGTGCCAGCAGCCTAACTAGCGAAGTAGACAATGAGCGGTTCTTC. The V gene is TRBV7-9, the J gene TRBJ2-1, with TRBD2 identical over 7 bases. The CDR3 length is 15 residues. From germline, CDR1 is SEHNR and CDR2 FQNEAQ (reference sequence).

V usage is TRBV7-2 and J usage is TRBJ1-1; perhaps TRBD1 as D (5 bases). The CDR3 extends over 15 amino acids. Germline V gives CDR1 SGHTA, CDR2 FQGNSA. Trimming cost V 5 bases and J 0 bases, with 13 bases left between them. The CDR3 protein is CASSPNGGLNTEAFF. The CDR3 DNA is TGTGCCAGCAGCCCGAACGGGGGGTTGAACACTGAAGCTTTCTTT. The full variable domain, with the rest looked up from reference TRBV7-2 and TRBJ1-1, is GAGVSQSPSNKVTEKGKDVELRCDPISGHTALYWYRQSLGQGLEFLIYFQGNSAPDKSGLPSDRFSAERTGGSVSTLTIQRTQQEDSAVYLCASSPNGGLNTEAFFGQGTRLTVV.

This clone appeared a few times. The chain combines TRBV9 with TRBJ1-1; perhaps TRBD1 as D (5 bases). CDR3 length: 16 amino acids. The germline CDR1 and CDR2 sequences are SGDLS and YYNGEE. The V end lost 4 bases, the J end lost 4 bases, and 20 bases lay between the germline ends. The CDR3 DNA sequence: TGTGCCAGCAGCACCAGCTCCCAGCCTAGGGGCACTGAAGCTTTCTTT. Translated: CASSTSSQPRGTEAFF.

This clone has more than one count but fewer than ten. This CDR3 is CASSLPDSPLHF. The CDR3 coding sequence is TGTGCCAGCAGCCTCCCAGATTCACCCCTCCACTTT. V and J are TRBV7-9 and TRBJ1-6; no definite D call. The CDR3 runs 12 residues. The germline gives CDR1 SEHNR, CDR2 FQNEAQ (reference sequence). The V end lost 5 bases, the J end lost 8 bases, and 7 bases lay between the germline ends.